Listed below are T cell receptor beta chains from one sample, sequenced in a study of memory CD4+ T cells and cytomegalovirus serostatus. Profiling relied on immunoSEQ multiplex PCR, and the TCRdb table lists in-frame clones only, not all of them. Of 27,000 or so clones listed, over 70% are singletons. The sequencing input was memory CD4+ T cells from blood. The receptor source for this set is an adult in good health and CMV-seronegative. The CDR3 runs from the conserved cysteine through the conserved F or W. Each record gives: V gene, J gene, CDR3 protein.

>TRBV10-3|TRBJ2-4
CAISERTGFSNIQYF
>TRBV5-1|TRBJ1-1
CASSTVSGNTEAFF
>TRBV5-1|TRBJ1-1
CASSPGQGRHTEAFF
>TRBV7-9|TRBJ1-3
CASSLGTASGNTIYF
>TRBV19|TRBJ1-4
CASRPGQGYEKLFF
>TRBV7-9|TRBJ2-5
CASSLGVTSGGQETQYF
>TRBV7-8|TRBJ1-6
CASSLVPGVGYSPLHF
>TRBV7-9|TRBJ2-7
CASSLEGGKQYF
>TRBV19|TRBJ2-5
CASSSDRTQETQYF
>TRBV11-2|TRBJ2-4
CASSPRDLAKNIQYF
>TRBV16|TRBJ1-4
CASSQGYNEKLFF
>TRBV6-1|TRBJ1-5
CASSLKGGDQPQHF
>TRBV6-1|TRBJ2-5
CASSETSGGQQETQYF
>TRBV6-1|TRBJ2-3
CASSELGVRTDTQYF
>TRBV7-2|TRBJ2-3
CASSLKDTQYF
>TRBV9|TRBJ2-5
CASTRGQGQETQYF
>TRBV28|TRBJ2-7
CASRFPGTGSEQYF
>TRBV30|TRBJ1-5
CAWRQQGNQPQHF
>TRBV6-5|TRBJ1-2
CASSYSKTGGSGYTF
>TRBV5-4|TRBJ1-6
CASSTDRSPYNSPLHF
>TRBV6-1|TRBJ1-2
CASRETGTPGFLDTF
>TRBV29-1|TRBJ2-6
CSVTVWADSGANVLTF
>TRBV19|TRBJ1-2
CASSIGKGALILSF
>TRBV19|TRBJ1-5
CASSMIPGTGSNQPQHF
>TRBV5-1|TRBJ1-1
CASSPRAGSPEAFF
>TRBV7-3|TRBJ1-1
CASSEMGPTNTEAFF
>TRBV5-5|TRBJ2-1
CASSGDKSQYNEQFF
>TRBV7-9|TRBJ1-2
CASSLAGSDYGYTF
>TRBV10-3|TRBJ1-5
CAIKGDSHQPQHF
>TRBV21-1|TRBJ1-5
CASSKALMGGKRRQPQHF
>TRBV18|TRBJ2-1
CASSPPGGLGFF
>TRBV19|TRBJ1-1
CASSLGQTNTEAFF
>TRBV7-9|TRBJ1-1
CASSYRDPGDTEAFF
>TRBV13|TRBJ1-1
CASSLRQGRGNTEAFF
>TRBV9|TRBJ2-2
CSSSPLMTGELFF
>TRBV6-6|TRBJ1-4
CASKIDATNEKLFF
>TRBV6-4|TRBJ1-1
CASRAQGWNTEAFF
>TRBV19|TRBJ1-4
CASGATGTVNEKLFF
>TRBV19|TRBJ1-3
CASSRAREHGNTIYF